This T cell receptor (beta chain) derives from a study of beta chain features in type 1 diabetes. About the research overall: No patient-donor differences in age, gender, total cells or subset yield. Study results and limitations: VDJ junctions from patients with type 1 diabetes contained fewer insertions and more deletions.

To note about this clone: The antigen is unknown.

CDR3 length: 14 residues. The germline V gene encodes CDR1 MNHNY and CDR2 SVGAGI (reference sequence). The ends lost 7 bases at V and 7 bases at J; junction bases unmatched: 12. Expressed TCRB transcripts were sequenced because the isolated RNA had all been reverse transcribed beforehand. Some clones are missing from TCRdb's copy, which holds only in-frame ones; the method was immunoSEQ multiplex PCR. The sample lists around 500,000 clones, around 30% occurring once. The genes are TRBV6-6 and TRBJ2-5; 7 bases match TRBD1. Sequencing was carried out using naive CD4+ T cells from blood. This receptor was obtained from a man younger than 35 in good health. CDR3 in amino acids: CASIQTGAYGTQYF. The CDR3 nucleotides read TGTGCCAGCATTCAAACAGGGGCCTACGGGACCCAGTACTTC.